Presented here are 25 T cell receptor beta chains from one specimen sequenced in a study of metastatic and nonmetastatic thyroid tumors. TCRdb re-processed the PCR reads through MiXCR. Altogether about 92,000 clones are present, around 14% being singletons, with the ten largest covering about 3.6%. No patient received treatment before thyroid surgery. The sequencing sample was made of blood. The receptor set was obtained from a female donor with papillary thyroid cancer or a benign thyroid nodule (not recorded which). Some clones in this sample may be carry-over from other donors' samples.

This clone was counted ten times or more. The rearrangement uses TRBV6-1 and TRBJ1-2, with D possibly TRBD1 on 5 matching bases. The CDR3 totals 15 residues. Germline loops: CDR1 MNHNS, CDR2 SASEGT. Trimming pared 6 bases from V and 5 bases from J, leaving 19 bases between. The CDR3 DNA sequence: TGTGCCAGCAGAGGAGAAATAGGGGCGGGATATGGCTACACCTTC. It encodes CASRGEIGAGYGYTF.

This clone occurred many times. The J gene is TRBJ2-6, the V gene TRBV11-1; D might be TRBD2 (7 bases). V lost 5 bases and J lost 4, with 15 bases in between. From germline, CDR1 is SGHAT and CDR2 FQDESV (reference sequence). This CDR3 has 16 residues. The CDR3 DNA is TGTGCCAGCAGCCCGGCGGGGGCTCTGGGGGCCAACGTCCTGACTTTC. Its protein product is CASSPAGALGANVLTF. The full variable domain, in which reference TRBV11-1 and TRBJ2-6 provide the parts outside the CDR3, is EAEVAQSPRYKITEKSQAVAFWCDPISGHATLYWYRQILGQGPELLVQFQDESVVDDSQLPKDRFSAERLKGVDSTLKIQPAELGDSAMYLCASSPAGALGANVLTFGAGSRLTVL.

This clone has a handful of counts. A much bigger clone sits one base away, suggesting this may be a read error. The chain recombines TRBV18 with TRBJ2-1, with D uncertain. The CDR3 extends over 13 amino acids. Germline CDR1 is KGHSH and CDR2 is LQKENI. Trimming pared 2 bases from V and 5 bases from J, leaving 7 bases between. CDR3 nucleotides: TGTGCCAGCTCACCATGGTTAAACAATGAGCAGTTCTTC. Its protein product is CASSPWLNNEQFF.

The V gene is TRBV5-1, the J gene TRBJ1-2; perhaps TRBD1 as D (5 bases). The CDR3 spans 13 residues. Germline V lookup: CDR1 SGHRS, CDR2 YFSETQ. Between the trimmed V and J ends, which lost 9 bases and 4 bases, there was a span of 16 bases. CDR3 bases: TGCGCCATCACCCTACATGGGGGCTATGGCTACACCTTC. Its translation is CAITLHGGYGYTF. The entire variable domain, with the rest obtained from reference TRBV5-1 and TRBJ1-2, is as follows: KAGVTQTPRYLIKTRGQQVTLSCSPISGHRSVSWYQQTPGQGLQFLFEYFSETQRNKGNFPGRFSGRQFSNSRSEMNVSTLELGDSALYLCAITLHGGYGYTFGSGTRLTVV.

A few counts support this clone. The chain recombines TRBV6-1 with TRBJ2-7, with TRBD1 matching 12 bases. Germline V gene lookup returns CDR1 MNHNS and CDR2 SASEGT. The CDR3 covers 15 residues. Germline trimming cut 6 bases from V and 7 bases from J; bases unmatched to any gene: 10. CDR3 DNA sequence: TGTGCCAGCAGCCATAGGGGACAGGGGGCGCGGGAGCAGTACTTC. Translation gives CASSHRGQGAREQYF.

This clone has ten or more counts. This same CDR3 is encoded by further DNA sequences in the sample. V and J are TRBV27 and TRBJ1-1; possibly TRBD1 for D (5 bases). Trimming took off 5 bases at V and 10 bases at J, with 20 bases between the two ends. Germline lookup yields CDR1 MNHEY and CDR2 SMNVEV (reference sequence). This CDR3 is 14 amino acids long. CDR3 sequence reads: CASSLTDGQVLAFF. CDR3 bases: TGTGCCAGCAGTCTAACGGACGGACAAGTTCTAGCTTTCTTT.

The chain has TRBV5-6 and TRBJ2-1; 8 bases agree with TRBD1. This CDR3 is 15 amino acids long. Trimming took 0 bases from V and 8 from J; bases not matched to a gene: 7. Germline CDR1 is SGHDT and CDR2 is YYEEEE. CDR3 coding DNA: TGTGCCAGCAGCTTGGGGACAGGGTGGTTAGATGAGCAGTTCTTC. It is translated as CASSLGTGWLDEQFF.

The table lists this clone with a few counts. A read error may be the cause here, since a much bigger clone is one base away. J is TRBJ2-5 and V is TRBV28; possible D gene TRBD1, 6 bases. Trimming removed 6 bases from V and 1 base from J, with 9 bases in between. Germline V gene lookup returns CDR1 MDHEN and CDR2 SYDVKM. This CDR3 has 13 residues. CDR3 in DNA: TGTGCCAGCAGGGCGGACAGCCAAGAGACCCAGTACTTC. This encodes CASRADSQETQYF.

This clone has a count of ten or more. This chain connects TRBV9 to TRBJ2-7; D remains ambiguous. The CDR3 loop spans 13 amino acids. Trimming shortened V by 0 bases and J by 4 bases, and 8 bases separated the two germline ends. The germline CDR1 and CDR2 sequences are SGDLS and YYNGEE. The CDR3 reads CASSVAPPYEQYF. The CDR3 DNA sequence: TGTGCCAGCAGCGTAGCCCCCCCATACGAGCAGTACTTC.

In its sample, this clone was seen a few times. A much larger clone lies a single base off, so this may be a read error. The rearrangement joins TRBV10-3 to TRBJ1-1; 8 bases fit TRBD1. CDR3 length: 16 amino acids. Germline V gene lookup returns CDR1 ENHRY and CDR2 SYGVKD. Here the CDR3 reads CAIRGAPGGRATEDFF. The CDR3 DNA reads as TGTGCCATCCGGGGGGCACCAGGGGGCAGGGCAACTGAAGATTTCTTT.

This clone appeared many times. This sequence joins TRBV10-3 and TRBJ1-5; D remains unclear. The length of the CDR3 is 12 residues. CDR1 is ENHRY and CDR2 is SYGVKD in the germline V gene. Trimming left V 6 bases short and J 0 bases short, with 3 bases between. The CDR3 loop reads CAIRGSNQPQHF. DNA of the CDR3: TGTGCCATCAGAGGTAGCAATCAGCCCCAGCATTTT.

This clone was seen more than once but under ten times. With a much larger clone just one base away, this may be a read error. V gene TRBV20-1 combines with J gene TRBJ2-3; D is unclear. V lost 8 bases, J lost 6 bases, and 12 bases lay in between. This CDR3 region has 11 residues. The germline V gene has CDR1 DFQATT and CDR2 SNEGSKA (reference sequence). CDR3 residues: CSSNAADTQYF. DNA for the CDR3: TGCAGTTCTAATGCAGCGGATACGCAGTATTTT.

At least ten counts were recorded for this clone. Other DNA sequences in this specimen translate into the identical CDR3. The CDR3 nucleotides are TGTGCCAGCAGTTCCGGCGACACGAGCTCCTACAATGAGCAGTTCTTC. It translates to CASSSGDTSSYNEQFF. The V gene is TRBV27, the J gene TRBJ2-1; unclear D gene. The CDR3 is made up of 16 amino acids. Germline assignment: CDR1 MNHEY and CDR2 SMNVEV (reference sequence). V dropped 4 bases and J dropped 0 bases, with 13 bases sitting between them.

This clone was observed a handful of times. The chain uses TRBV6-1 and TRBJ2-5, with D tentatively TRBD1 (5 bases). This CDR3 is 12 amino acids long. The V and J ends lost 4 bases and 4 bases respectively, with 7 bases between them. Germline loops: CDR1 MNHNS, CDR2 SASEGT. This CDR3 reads CASSGQGETQYF. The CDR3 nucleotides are TGTGCCAGCAGTGGCCAGGGAGAGACCCAGTACTTC.

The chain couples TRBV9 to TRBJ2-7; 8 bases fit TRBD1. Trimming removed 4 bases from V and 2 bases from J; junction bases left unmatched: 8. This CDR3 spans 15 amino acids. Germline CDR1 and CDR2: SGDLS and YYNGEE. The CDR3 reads CASSLGTGGTYEQYF. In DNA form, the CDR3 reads TGTGCCAGCAGCTTAGGTACAGGGGGGACCTACGAGCAGTACTTC.

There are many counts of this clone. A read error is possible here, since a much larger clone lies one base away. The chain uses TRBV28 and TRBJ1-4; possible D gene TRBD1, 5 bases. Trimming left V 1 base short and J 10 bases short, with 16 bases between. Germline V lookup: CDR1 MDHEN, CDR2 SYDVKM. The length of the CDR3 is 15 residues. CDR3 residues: CASSLSGPERGKLFF. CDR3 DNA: TGTGCCAGCAGTTTATCGGGCCCCGAGAGGGGAAAACTGTTTTTT.

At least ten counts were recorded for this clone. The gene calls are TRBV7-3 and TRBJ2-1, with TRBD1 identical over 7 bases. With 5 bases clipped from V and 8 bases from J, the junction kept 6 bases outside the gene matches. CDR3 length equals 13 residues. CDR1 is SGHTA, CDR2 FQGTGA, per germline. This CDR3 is CASSAGTADEQFF. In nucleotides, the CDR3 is TGTGCCAGCAGCGCCGGGACAGCAGATGAGCAGTTCTTC.

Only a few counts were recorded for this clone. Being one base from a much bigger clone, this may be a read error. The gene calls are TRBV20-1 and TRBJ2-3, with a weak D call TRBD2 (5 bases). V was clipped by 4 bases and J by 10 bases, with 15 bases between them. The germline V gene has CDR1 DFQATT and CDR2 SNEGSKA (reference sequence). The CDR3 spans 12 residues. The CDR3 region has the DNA TGCAGTGCTATGGTGACCGGGAACCCGCAGTATTTT. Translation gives CSAMVTGNPQYF.

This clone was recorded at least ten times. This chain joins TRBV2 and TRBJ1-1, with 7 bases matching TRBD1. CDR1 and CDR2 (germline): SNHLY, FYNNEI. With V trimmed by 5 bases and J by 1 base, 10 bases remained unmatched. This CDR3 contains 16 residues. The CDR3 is CASSPPTGSKNTEAFF. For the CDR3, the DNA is TGTGCCAGCAGTCCTCCGACAGGGTCGAAGAACACTGAAGCTTTCTTT.

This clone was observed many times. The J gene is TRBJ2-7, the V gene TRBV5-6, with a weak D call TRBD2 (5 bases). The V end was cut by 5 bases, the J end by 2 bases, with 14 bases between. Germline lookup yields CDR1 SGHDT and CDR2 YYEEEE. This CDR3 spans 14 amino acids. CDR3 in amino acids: CASSFNLGAYEQYF. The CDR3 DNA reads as TGTGCCAGCAGTTTCAACCTGGGAGCCTACGAGCAGTACTTC. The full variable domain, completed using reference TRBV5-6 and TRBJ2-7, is DAGVTQSPTHLIKTRGQQVTLRCSPKSGHDTVSWYQQALGQGPQFIFQYYEEEERQRGNFPDRFSGHQFPNYSSELNVNALLLGDSALYLCASSFNLGAYEQYFGPGTRLTVT.

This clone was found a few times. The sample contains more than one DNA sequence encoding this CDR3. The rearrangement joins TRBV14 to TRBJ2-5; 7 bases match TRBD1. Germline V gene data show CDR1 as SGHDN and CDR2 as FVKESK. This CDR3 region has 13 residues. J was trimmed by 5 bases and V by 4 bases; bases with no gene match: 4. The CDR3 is CASSLGGPETQYF. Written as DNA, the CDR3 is TGTGCCAGCAGCCTAGGGGGCCCGGAGACCCAGTACTTC.

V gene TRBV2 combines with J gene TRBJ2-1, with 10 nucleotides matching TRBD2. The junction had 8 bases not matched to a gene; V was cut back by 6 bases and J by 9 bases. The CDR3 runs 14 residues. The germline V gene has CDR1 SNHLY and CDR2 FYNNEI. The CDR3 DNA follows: TGTGCCAGCAGCAAAGGGACTAGCGATGCTGAGCAGTTCTTC. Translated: CASSKGTSDAEQFF.

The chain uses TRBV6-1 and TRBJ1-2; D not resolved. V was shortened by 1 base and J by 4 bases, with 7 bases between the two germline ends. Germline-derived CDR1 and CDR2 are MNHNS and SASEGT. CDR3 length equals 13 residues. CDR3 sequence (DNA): TGTGCCAGCAGTGAAGGGGCAGCCTATGGCTACACCTTC. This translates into CASSEGAAYGYTF.

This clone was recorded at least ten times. The CDR3 DNA follows: TGCGCCAGCAGCTTGGGAGAATCTTCCCAGCCCCAGCATTTT. This encodes CASSLGESSQPQHF. This rearrangement joins TRBV5-1 to TRBJ1-5; D unresolved. Trimming removed 0 bases at V and 7 bases at J, with 11 bases between. The CDR3 length is 14 residues. CDR1 SGHRS and CDR2 YFSETQ come from the germline V gene. The whole variable domain, remainder taken from reference TRBV5-1 and TRBJ1-5, is KAGVTQTPRYLIKTRGQQVTLSCSPISGHRSVSWYQQTPGQGLQFLFEYFSETQRNKGNFPGRFSGRQFSNSRSEMNVSTLELGDSALYLCASSLGESSQPQHFGDGTRLSIL.

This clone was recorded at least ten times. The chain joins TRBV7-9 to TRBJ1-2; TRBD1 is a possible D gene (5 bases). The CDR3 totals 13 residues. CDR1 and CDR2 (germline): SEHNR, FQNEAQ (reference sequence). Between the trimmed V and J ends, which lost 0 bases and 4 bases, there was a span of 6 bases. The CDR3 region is CASSLATGYGYTF. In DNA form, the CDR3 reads TGTGCCAGCAGCTTAGCAACAGGCTATGGCTACACCTTC.